The present entry profiles one T cell receptor beta chain with its context. CDR1 MDHEN and CDR2 SYDVKM come from the germline V gene. V lost 7 bases and J 1 base, leaving 13 bases between the germline ends. This CDR3 contains 15 residues. This entry comes from a study of shared clonotypes between healthy human individuals. Assay: immunoSEQ multiplex PCR; the TCRdb copy retains only in-frame clones and omits some. The sample records around 2.5 million clones, approximately 93% being singletons. The sequencing sample was made of naive CD4+ T cells from PBMCs. This sample's subset: CD45RA+ positively selected. The V call is TRBV28, the J call TRBJ2-2; D gene ambiguous. The clonotype was recovered from a young man in good health. Some clones in this sample may be carry-over from other donors' samples. CDR3 DNA sequence: TGTGCCAGCAAAATAGGTGGCGGGAACACCGGGGAGCTGTTTTTT. Its protein product is CASKIGGGNTGELFF.